This T cell receptor beta chain is drawn from a study of shared clonotypes between healthy human individuals (dated by TCRdb to 2018 to 2020). Concerning the study at large: A few men and two women, aged 18 to 49 years, made up the cohort. For each donor, CD4 naive and CD4 memory were each run on three plates, CD8 naive on two plates, and CD8 memory on one plate. To estimate repertoire size and how much clonotypes are shared between individuals, the study performed deep sequencing of blood TCR repertoires from roughly five healthy adults. Different laboratories and diverse techniques were used to prepare libraries and sequence TCR repertoires, to increase sequencing depth and limit assay-specific biases. Between about 0.85 and 9.5 billion PBMCs per donor were obtained by leukapheresis. Broader findings and caveats from the paper: Higher generation probabilities were observed for clonotypes shared by all four sorted-subset donors than for non-shared clonotypes. Incomplete sequencing was indicated by rarefaction of sorted-subset datasets, despite the large sequencing depth. Based on pairwise subsampling, the degree of clonotype sharing among donors was expected to be affected by sequencing depth. Sampling was restricted to blood, and TCR repertoires in tissues likely differ from the TCR repertoires found in blood. Estimated clonotype richness was generally larger for naive than for memory subsets. Across four donors, around 5% of naive CD4, roughly 3.4% of naive CD8, approximately 2.5% of memory CD4, and under 0.45% of memory CD8 clonotypes were shared. The genetic and exposure-history diversity represented was limited by the small number of donors.

The sample holds a few counts of this clone. The antigen it binds to is not known. Base qualities are not recorded, but no much larger clone differs from it by a single base. Using the deep immunoSEQ assay, TCR CDR3 regions were amplified from genomic DNA by multiplex PCR. Extracted genomic DNA from each cell subset was spread evenly across all wells of several immunoSEQ 96-well plates, with each plate serving as a replicate. For sorted subsets, approximately 0.2 ug of genomic DNA, equivalent to around 31,000 T cell genomes, went into each replicate PCR. Purified libraries were quantified with a Qubit 3.0 fluorometer, sized on a Bioanalyzer 2100, and re-quantified with the KAPA Library Quantification kit. Every immunoSEQ 96-well plate was sequenced on a dedicated single-read 150-cycle Illumina NextSeq 550 flow cell. Concerning the study's data processing: Because only junctional sequences without quality scores were contained in the immunoSEQ output, filtering matching that applied to full-length reads could not be performed. To assign V/J genes and CDR3, sequences were annotated against IMGT germline references using PyIR, a Python wrapper for IgBLAST v1.9. Reads with weak V/J assignments (E-value above 1e-6), missing CDR3, stop codons, out-of-frame junctions, or ambiguous translated residues were removed. V3J clonotypes were defined as sequences sharing an identical inferred V gene, J gene, and CDR3 amino acid sequence. Percentage overlap between repertoires was calculated by dividing the number of shared unique clonotypes by the size of the smaller repertoire. Repertoire richness was assessed with RTK rarefaction, the Chao1 estimator, and Recon v2.1 estimates of unobserved clonotypes. OLGA was used to compute generation probabilities for all TCRbeta clonotypes that the gDNA method yielded from several donors. As stored in TCRdb, this immuneACCESS dataset retains in-frame rearrangements with V and J assigned. A fraction of the clones does not appear; measured against another copy, unresolved V genes explain less than half of the discrepancy, and the remainder lacks a known reason. V and J calls and clone size are those listed in that table; D and trimming were worked out from the DNA. The sample table lists about 1.5 million clones, nearly 99% of them with a count of one. The top ten clones comprise approximately 0.44% of the sample.

Compared with germline, V lacks 4 bases and J lacks 0 bases; bases without a gene match: 3. CDR1 SGHRS and CDR2 YFSETQ were looked up in the germline V gene. The CDR3 goes from the cysteine to the phenylalanine over 14 residues. The read is trimmed to its CDR3 DNA, 42 bases read in frame from base 1. The donors were healthy, HIV-negative adults who had no recently reported acute infections or vaccinations. Only Caucasian adults living in Nashville, Tennessee, USA were represented among the donors. Magnetic negative selection was used to enrich CD4+ T cells, after which naive cells were positively selected on CD45RA and the negative fraction became the memory subset. After blood collection by leukapheresis, PBMCs were isolated using Ficoll-Histopaque density gradient centrifugation and then cryopreserved in the vapor phase of liquid nitrogen. Analytical flow cytometry was used to check the purity and quantity of each magnetically sorted T cell population. Each sorted fraction had its genomic DNA isolated and then quantified by UV absorbance on a Nanodrop 2000c.

The TCR comes from a young man in good health. Sequenced material: naive CD4+ T cells sorted from blood. The sample's cell subset or site, from its label and the paper: CD45RA+ positively selected. Recombination connected TRBV5-1 to TRBJ1-2, with 7 bases matching TRBD1. CDR3 protein: CASSPGTANYGYTF. Read as DNA, the sequence is TGCGCCAGCAGCCCCGGGACAGCTAACTATGGCTACACCTTC. Extended through the reference TRBV5-1 and TRBJ1-2 proteins, this CDR3 yields the full variable domain: KAGVTQTPRYLIKTRGQQVTLSCSPISGHRSVSWYQQTPGQGLQFLFEYFSETQRNKGNFPGRFSGRQFSNSRSEMNVSTLELGDSALYLCASSPGTANYGYTFGSGTRLTVV.